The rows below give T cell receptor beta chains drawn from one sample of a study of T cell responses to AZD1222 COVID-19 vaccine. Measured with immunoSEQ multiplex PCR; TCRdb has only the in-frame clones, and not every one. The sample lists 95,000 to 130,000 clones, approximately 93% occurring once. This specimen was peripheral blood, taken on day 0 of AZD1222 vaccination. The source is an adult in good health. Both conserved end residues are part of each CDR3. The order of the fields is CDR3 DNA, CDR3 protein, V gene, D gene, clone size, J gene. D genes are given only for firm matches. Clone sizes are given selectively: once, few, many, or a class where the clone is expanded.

DNA: TGTGCCAGCAGCCCCGGACAGGGGGCACTCTATGGCTACACCTTC
CDR3: CASSPGQGALYGYTF
V: TRBV3-1/TRBV3-2
D: TRBD1
size: NA
J: TRBJ1-2

DNA: TGTGCCAGCAGGGAGACTAGCAGGAATGAGCAGTTCTTC
CDR3: CASRETSRNEQFF
V: TRBV2
D: TRBD2
size: NA
J: TRBJ2-1

DNA: TGTGCCAGCAGTGGTGTCCCGGGACAGAGTCACTATGGCTACACCTTC
CDR3: CASSGVPGQSHYGYTF
V: TRBV25-1
D: TRBD1
size: NA
J: TRBJ1-2

DNA: TGTGCCAGCAGCCTTCGACTAGCGGGAGGATATGAGCAGTTCTTC
CDR3: CASSLRLAGGYEQFF
V: TRBV6-6
D: TRBD2
size: NA
J: TRBJ2-1

DNA: TGTGCCAGCAGAAACCCGAGTTCACCCCTCCACTTT
CDR3: CASRNPSSPLHF
V: TRBV28
D: NA
size: NA
J: TRBJ1-6

DNA: TGTGCCAGCAGCTTAGGGACGGGAGGGCCAGGAGATACGCAGTATTTT
CDR3: CASSLGTGGPGDTQYF
V: TRBV11-2
D: TRBD2
size: NA
J: TRBJ2-3

DNA: TGTGCCAGCAGTGAACAGGGTCCCGGAAACACCATATATTTT
CDR3: CASSEQGPGNTIYF
V: TRBV2
D: NA
size: NA
J: TRBJ1-3

DNA: TGTGCCAGCAGTTGGGGGGGCGCGGGGACTGAAGCTTTCTTT
CDR3: CASSWGGAGTEAFF
V: TRBV27
D: NA
size: few
J: TRBJ1-1

DNA: TGTGCCACCCGAATGACTGAAGCTTTCTTT
CDR3: CATRMTEAFF
V: TRBV28
D: NA
size: NA
J: TRBJ1-1

DNA: TGTGCCACCTCGCGGGGGGGGGCTGGATCCTATGGCTACACCTTC
CDR3: CATSRGGAGSYGYTF
V: TRBV27
D: NA
size: NA
J: TRBJ1-2

DNA: TGTGCCAGCAGTTTATCGCGTCGGGAGTACACTGAAGCTTTCTTT
CDR3: CASSLSRREYTEAFF
V: TRBV27
D: NA
size: once
J: TRBJ1-1

DNA: TGTGCCAGCAGCTCCTCGAACACCGGGGAGCTGTTTTTT
CDR3: CASSSSNTGELFF
V: TRBV7-2
D: NA
size: NA
J: TRBJ2-2

DNA: TGTGCCAGCAGTTTGACGGGGAACACTGAAGCTTTCTTT
CDR3: CASSLTGNTEAFF
V: TRBV28
D: NA
size: NA
J: TRBJ1-1

DNA: TGTGCCAGCAGTTTGGTACTAGCGGGAATAAACGATGAGCAGTTCTTC
CDR3: CASSLVLAGINDEQFF
V: TRBV28
D: TRBD2
size: once
J: TRBJ2-1

DNA: TGTGCCACCAGCAGAGATAAGGGCACCCCCAGTAGTGTAGAGCAGTTCTTC
CDR3: CATSRDKGTPSSVEQFF
V: TRBV15
D: NA
size: NA
J: TRBJ2-1

DNA: TGTGCCAGTAGGCGACTAGCGGGAGAACGAATGTTCTTC
CDR3: CASRRLAGERMFF
V: TRBV19
D: TRBD2
size: NA
J: TRBJ2-1

DNA: TGTGCCAGCTCAAGCCCGACAGGGCGGGGCACTGAAGCTTTCTTT
CDR3: CASSSPTGRGTEAFF
V: TRBV18
D: TRBD1
size: NA
J: TRBJ1-1

DNA: TGTGCCAGCAGTAGACGTCGATTTGGTGAAAAACTGTTTTTT
CDR3: CASSRRRFGEKLFF
V: TRBV6-5
D: NA
size: few
J: TRBJ1-4

DNA: TGTGCCAGCAGCCCTACTCAAGGACCCGGGGAGCTGTTTTTT
CDR3: CASSPTQGPGELFF
V: TRBV3-1/TRBV3-2
D: NA
size: NA
J: TRBJ2-2

DNA: TGTGCCAGCAGTGGGGATGGTAGCGCCTACGAGCAGTACTTC
CDR3: CASSGDGSAYEQYF
V: TRBV25-1
D: NA
size: NA
J: TRBJ2-7